This TCR beta chain emerged from a study of cytomegalovirus exposure and HLA in healthy donors. The overall study: A subsequent analysis stated that the 120 or so validation repertoires were run on the same platform as the approximately 700 first-cohort repertoires. Broader study findings: The classifier reportedly diagnosed cytomegalovirus status with high specificity and sensitivity. Cytomegalovirus association was listed for 164 TCR beta chains.

The V end was cut by 7 bases, the J end by 7 bases, with 20 bases between. The V gene's germline CDR1 is WSHSY and CDR2 SAAADI. CDR3 size: 14 residues. On this clone itself: The antigen is not known.

The donors were members of the validation cohort comprising over a hundred subjects, separate from the approximately 710-subject first cohort. Sequenced by immunoSEQ multiplex PCR; TCRdb stores in-frame clones only, minus some. The table has 130,000 to 150,000 clones, around 90% seen once. Material: PBMCs. V gene TRBV10-2 combines with J gene TRBJ2-7; the D gene is possibly TRBD1 (5 bases). This TCR derives from a man aged 18 to 29 in good health and CMV-seropositive. CDR3 bases: TGCGCCAGCAAGATGGGGCTAGTTAATAGGGAGCAGTACTTC. It encodes CASKMGLVNREQYF.